The source of this T cell receptor (beta chain) is a study of blood T cells in healthy people across ages. A second PCR, run for about 6 to 12 cycles, used a sample-barcoded 5' primer plus a J-beta primer mix. There were at least 2.5 million CDR3-containing paired-end reads obtained from each sample. MiXCR, applied by TCRdb to the 5' RACE reads, yields one record per CDR3 protein. The sample has hundreds of thousands of distinct CDR3 sequences, approximately 25% seen once. The CDR3 has 19 residues. Germline loops: CDR1 SGHTA, CDR2 FQGTGA. Trimming left V 2 bases short and J 0 bases short, with 21 bases between. Study conclusions and caveats: There were more naive CD4+ cells and higher diversity in long-lived donors than in aged donors.

Regarding this clonotype: Its cognate antigen is unknown.

The same sample was also studied in work on T cells of mothers and their children. That paper adds: Nobody spotted any persistent microchimeric T cell clones.

Sequenced sample: blood. This chain uses TRBV7-3 with TRBJ2-3, with a tentative D call TRBD2 (6 bases). This clonotype was obtained from a boy under 18 in good health. The chain's CDR3 is CASSLEVAGYQTSTDTQYF. As DNA, the CDR3 is TGTGCCAGCAGCTTAGAAGTGGCGGGATATCAGACTAGCACAGATACGCAGTATTTT.